This T cell receptor beta chain was recovered during a study of human T cells and chemical hapten exposure. Time point noted: patch test 3, about 24 weeks after DPC sensitization. Documented treatment: therapeutic diphenylcyclopropenone sensitization with weekly scalp DPC. Participating donors were patients with alopecia, aged 18 to 70 years, considered appropriate candidates for DPC. The template was total RNA from unfractionated whole blood. Single cDNA molecules in the library carried unique molecular identifiers attached during preparation. TCRdb reanalysed the RACE reads using MiXCR and keeps one entry per CDR3 protein. In the table there are 100,000 to 150,000 distinct CDR3 sequences, about 11% of which are singletons. Trimming took off 4 bases at V and 1 base at J, with 8 bases between the two ends. Per the germline V gene, CDR1 is SGHNT and CDR2 is YYREEE (reference sequence). The CDR3 contains 13 residues.

This TCR was recovered from a woman aged 45 to 65 with alopecia areata. Some clones in this sample may be carry-over from other donors' samples. The chain is built from TRBV5-4 and TRBJ1-1; a possible D gene is TRBD1 (5 bases). This specimen consisted of whole blood, obtained in connection with sensitization to the hapten diphenylcyclopropenone (DPC). Here the CDR3 DNA reads TGTGCCAGCAGCCCGGACAAGAACACTGAAGCTTTCTTT. The encoded protein is CASSPDKNTEAFF. The full variable domain, with the rest looked up from reference TRBV5-4 and TRBJ1-1, is ETGVTQSPTHLIKTRGQQVTLRCSSQSGHNTVSWYQQALGQGPQFIFQYYREEENGRGNFPPRFSGLQFPNYSSELNVNALELDDSALYLCASSPDKNTEAFFGQGTRLTVV.